A single T cell receptor beta chain is shown here with its context. The record originates from a study of blood T cell repertoires in COVID-19. Clones were sequenced by immunoSEQ multiplex PCR, and TCRdb holds only the in-frame ones, with some missing. The top ten hold roughly 0.84% of the sample, which has about half a million clones, 89% seen once. CDR3 length equals 14 residues. Germline V gene sequence: CDR1 MNHEY, CDR2 SVGAGI. Trimming stripped 5 bases from V and 5 bases from J, with 15 bases between. The rearrangement joins TRBV6-5 to TRBJ1-1, with D perhaps matching TRBD1 (5 bases). The sequenced sample was peripheral blood. This receptor was obtained from a young man with COVID-19, enrolled during active disease. The CDR3 region is CASSPPRAGTEAFF. CDR3 DNA sequence: TGTGCCAGCAGTCCCCCCAGGGCAGGGACTGAAGCTTTCTTT.